The next 9 T cell receptor beta chains were all read from a single sample in a study of monozygotic twins with inflammatory bowel disease. TCRdb processed the 5' RACE reads again and assigns one entry to each CDR3 protein, with no DNA. This table lists fewer than 350,000 distinct CDR3 sequences. Material: blood. These receptors all stem from a human donor with ulcerative colitis or Crohn's disease, or a healthy co-twin of an affected twin (not recorded which).

The chain joins TRBV10-3 to TRBJ2-3. Looked up from germline, CDR1 is ENHRY and CDR2 is SYGVKD. The CDR3 runs to 13 residues. The CDR3 is CAISDWSTDTQYF.

The V and J genes are TRBV20-1 and TRBJ2-2; TCRdb indicates TRBD2, and absent DNA this call remains unverified. In germline, CDR1 is DFQATT, CDR2 SNEGSKA (reference sequence). The CDR3 sequence is 15 residues long. The CDR3 sequence: CSARDGMGNTGELFF.

The V call is TRBV5-1, the J call TRBJ1-2; the TCRdb call, TRBD1, lacks DNA for checking. Germline loops: CDR1 SGHRS, CDR2 YFSETQ. This CDR3 spans 14 amino acids. The chain's CDR3 is CASSLDRQGRGYTF. The entire variable domain, with the rest obtained from reference TRBV5-1 and TRBJ1-2, is as follows: KAGVTQTPRYLIKTRGQQVTLSCSPISGHRSVSWYQQTPGQGLQFLFEYFSETQRNKGNFPGRFSGRQFSNSRSEMNVSTLELGDSALYLCASSLDRQGRGYTFGSGTRLTVV.

CDR3 region: CASSTPLAGGAPDEQYF. V usage is TRBV28 and J usage is TRBJ2-7; absent DNA, TCRdb's TRBD1 call cannot be checked. CDR3 length equals 17 residues. CDR1 and CDR2 (germline): MDHEN, SYDVKM.

The chain recombines TRBV11-2 with TRBJ1-3; TCRdb outputs TRBD1, but without DNA this stays unchecked. There are 15 residues in the CDR3. CDR1 and CDR2 from the germline V gene are SGHAT and FQNNGV. The CDR3 here is CASSLEPGQINTIYF.

The rearrangement uses TRBV7-2 and TRBJ2-1; no DNA is available, so the TRBD1 call from TCRdb remains unchecked. The length of the CDR3 is 14 residues. The V gene's germline CDR1 is SGHTA and CDR2 FQGNSA. The CDR3 loop reads CASSSPGSYNEQFF.

The rearrangement uses TRBV19 and TRBJ1-2. This CDR3 contains 16 residues. Germline V gives CDR1 LNHDA, CDR2 SQIVND (reference sequence). CDR3: CASSIRTAGELYGYTF. Complete variable domain (other parts from reference TRBV19 and TRBJ1-2): DGGITQSPKYLFRKEGQNVTLSCEQNLNHDAMYWYRQDPGQGLRLIYYSQIVNDFQKGDIAEGYSVSREKKESFPLTVTSAQKNPTAFYLCASSIRTAGELYGYTFGSGTRLTVV.

The J gene is TRBJ1-1, the V gene TRBV5-1; TCRdb's D gene call, TRBD1, goes unchecked for lack of DNA. This CDR3 has 13 amino acids. Germline CDR1 reads SGHRS; CDR2 reads YFSETQ. The CDR3 protein is CASQTGSNTEAFF.

The chain has TRBV12-3 or TRBV12-4 and TRBJ2-1; as DNA is missing, the TRBD2 call by TCRdb cannot be tested. The CDR3 contains 14 residues. CDR3 residues: CASSGLLTYNEQFF.